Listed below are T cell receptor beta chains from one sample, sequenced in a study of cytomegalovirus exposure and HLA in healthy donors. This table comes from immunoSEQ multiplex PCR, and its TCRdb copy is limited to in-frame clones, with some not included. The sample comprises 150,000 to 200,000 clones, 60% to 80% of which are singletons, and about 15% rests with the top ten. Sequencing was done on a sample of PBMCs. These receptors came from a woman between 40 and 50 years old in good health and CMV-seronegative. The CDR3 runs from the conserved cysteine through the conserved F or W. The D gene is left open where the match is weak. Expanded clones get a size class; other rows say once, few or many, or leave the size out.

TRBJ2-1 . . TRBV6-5 CASGNNEQFF TGTGCCAGCGGCAACAATGAGCAGTTCTTC
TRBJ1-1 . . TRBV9 CASNARQEGGGSTEAFF TGTGCCAGCAACGCACGGCAGGAGGGGGGGGGTTCCACTGAAGCTTTCTTT
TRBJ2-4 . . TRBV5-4 CASSPSGNSQYF TGTGCCAGCAGCCCCTCAGGAAACAGTCAGTACTTC
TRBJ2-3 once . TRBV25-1 CASSEASGWGTDTQYF TGTGCCAGCAGTGAAGCCTCGGGATGGGGCACAGATACGCAGTATTTT
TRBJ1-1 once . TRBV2 CASNGHGNTEAFF TGTGCCAGCAATGGACACGGTAACACTGAAGCTTTCTTT
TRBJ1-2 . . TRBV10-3 CAISEFGQHNYGYTF TGTGCCATCAGTGAGTTTGGACAGCATAACTATGGCTACACCTTC
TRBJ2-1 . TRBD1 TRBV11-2 CASSRDRVTDEQFF TGTGCCAGCAGCAGAGACAGGGTTACTGATGAGCAGTTCTTC
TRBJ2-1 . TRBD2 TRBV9 CASRQTSGRGSEQFF TGTGCCAGCAGGCAAACTAGCGGGAGGGGGAGTGAGCAGTTCTTC
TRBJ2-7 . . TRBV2 CASRVRDTPYEQYF TGTGCCAGCAGGGTCCGGGACACCCCCTACGAGCAGTACTTC
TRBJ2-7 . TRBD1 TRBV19 CASSTRTGGPSYEQYF TGTGCCAGTAGTACACGGACAGGGGGCCCTTCCTACGAGCAGTACTTC
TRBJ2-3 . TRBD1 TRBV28 CASSAPGQGPDTQYF TGTGCCAGCAGTGCACCGGGACAGGGCCCAGATACGCAGTATTTT
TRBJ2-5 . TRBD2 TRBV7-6 CASSFGLAGGLEETQYF TGTGCCAGCAGCTTCGGCCTAGCGGGAGGGTTAGAAGAGACCCAGTACTTC
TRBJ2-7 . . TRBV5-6 CASSLYGSGASYEQYF TGTGCCAGCAGCTTGTATGGATCTGGGGCTTCCTACGAGCAGTACTTC
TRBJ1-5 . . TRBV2 CASRDSTFYSNQPQHF TGTGCCAGCAGGGACAGTACTTTCTATAGCAATCAGCCCCAGCATTTT
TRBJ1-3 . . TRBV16 CASSPLSGNSGNTIYF TGTGCCAGCAGCCCCTTGAGCGGGAACTCTGGAAACACCATATATTTT
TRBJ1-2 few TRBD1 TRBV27 CASSSPRSTGKDYGYTF TGTGCCAGCAGTTCCCCCAGGTCGACAGGGAAAGACTATGGCTACACCTTC
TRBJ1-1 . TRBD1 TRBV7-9 CASSVGQENTEAFF TGTGCCAGCAGCGTAGGACAGGAGAACACTGAAGCTTTCTTT
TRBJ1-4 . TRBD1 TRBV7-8 CASSPRDRDATNEKLFF TGTGCCAGCAGCCCCCGGGACAGAGATGCAACTAATGAAAAACTGTTTTTT
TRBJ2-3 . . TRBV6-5 CASSYSPQYPPQYF TGTGCCAGCAGTTACTCGCCCCAGTATCCGCCGCAGTATTTT
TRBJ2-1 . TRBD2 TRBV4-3 CASSPWTSGRDEQFF TGCGCCAGCAGCCCCTGGACTAGCGGGAGAGATGAGCAGTTCTTC
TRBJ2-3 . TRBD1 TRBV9 CASSVGTGLTDTQYF TGTGCCAGCAGCGTGGGGACAGGGTTGACAGATACGCAGTATTTT
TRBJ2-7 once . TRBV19 CASRDSGGTYYEQYF TGTGCCAGTAGAGATTCAGGTGGGACTTACTACGAGCAGTACTTC
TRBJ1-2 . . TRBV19 CASTPGGASAWHGYTF TGTGCCAGTACCCCGGGGGGGGCATCGGCTTGGCATGGCTACACCTTC
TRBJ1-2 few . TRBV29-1 CSVGGGYYGYTF TGCAGCGTTGGAGGCGGGTACTATGGCTACACCTTC
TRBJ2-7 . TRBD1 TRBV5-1 CASSKDRAPPYEQYF TGCGCCAGCAGCAAGGACAGGGCGCCCCCCTACGAGCAGTACTTC
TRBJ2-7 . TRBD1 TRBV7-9 CSSSGQARYEQYF TGTTCCAGCAGCGGACAGGCCCGCTACGAGCAGTACTTC
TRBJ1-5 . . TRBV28 CATRGSNQPQHF TGTGCCACCCGGGGTAGCAATCAGCCCCAGCATTTT
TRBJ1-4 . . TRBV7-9 CASSPGQDNEKLFF TGTGCCAGCAGCCCGGGACAAGACAATGAAAAACTGTTTTTT
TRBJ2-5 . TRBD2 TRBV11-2 CASSSRGGQQETQYF TGTGCCAGCAGCTCACGCGGGGGGCAACAAGAGACCCAGTACTTC
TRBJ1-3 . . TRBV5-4 CASSADRYADTIYF TGTGCCAGCAGCGCGGACAGATATGCGGACACCATATATTTT
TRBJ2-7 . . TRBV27 CASSPSRGYEQYF TGTGCCAGCAGCCCGAGCCGGGGCTACGAGCAGTACTTC
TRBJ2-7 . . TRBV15 CATSSPNTASRWAEQYF TGTGCCACCAGCAGCCCAAATACGGCGTCTCGTTGGGCCGAGCAGTACTTC
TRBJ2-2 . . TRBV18 CASSPRQANTGELFF TGTGCCAGCTCACCGAGACAGGCCAACACCGGGGAGCTGTTTTTT
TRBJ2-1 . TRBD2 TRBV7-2 CASTPTSGRVGSYNEQFF TGTGCCAGCACCCCGACTAGCGGGAGGGTCGGATCCTACAATGAGCAGTTCTTC
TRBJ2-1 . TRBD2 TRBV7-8 CASSLRREVYNEQFF TGTGCCAGCAGCTTACGGCGGGAGGTCTACAATGAGCAGTTCTTC
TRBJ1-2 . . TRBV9 CASSRGGQGGYTF TGTGCCAGCAGCCGGGGGGGGCAGGGCGGCTACACCTTC
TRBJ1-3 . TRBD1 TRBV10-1 CASSTEVGDRGYSGNTIYF TGCGCCAGCTCTACCGAGGTAGGGGACAGGGGGTACTCTGGAAACACCATATATTTT
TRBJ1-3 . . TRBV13 CASSSDIISGNTIYF TGTGCCAGCAGCTCGGACATAATCTCTGGAAACACCATATATTTT
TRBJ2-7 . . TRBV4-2 CASSQDHRGLAYEQYF TGTGCCAGCAGCCAAGATCATCGGGGTCTCGCCTACGAGCAGTACTTC
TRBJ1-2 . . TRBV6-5 CATAASAGYTF TGTGCCACCGCGGCAAGTGCTGGCTACACCTTC
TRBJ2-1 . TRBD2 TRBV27 CASSPKWTSGRDGWHNEQFF TGTGCCAGCAGTCCAAAGTGGACTAGCGGGAGGGACGGCTGGCACAATGAGCAGTTCTTC
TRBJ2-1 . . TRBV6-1 CASSAYGSSYNEQFF TGTGCCAGCAGTGCTTATGGGAGCTCCTACAATGAGCAGTTCTTC
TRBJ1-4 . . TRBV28 CASSLYAGGHNEKLFF TGTGCCAGCAGTTTATATGCGGGGGGACATAATGAAAAACTGTTTTTT
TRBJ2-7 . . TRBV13 CASTRTTRHEQYF TGTGCCAGCACACGGACTACCCGGCACGAGCAGTACTTC
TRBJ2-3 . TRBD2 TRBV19 CASSLSVASGVTDTQYF TGTGCCAGTAGTCTATCGGTGGCTAGCGGGGTTACAGATACGCAGTATTTT
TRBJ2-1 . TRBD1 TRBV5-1 CASSWGQGTSEQFF TGCGCCAGCAGCTGGGGACAGGGAACGAGTGAGCAGTTCTTC
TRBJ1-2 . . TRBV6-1 CGGGGGSGYTF TGTGGGGGCGGCGGGGGGTCTGGCTACACCTTC
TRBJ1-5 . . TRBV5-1 CASSLGPPWNQPQHF TGCGCCAGCAGCTTGGGGCCACCTTGGAATCAGCCCCAGCATTTT
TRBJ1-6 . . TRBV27 CASSFRDSHSPLHF TGTGCCAGCAGTTTCCGGGACTCACATTCACCCCTCCACTTT
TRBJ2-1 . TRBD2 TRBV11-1 CASSLVRGSFNEQFF TGTGCCAGCAGCTTAGTCCGCGGGAGCTTCAATGAGCAGTTCTTC
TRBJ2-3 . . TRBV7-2 CASSFSADTQYF TGTGCCAGCAGCTTCTCTGCAGATACGCAGTATTTT
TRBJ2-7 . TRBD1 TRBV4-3 CASSQGGDSRYEQYF TGCGCCAGCAGCCAAGGAGGGGACAGCCGCTACGAGCAGTACTTC
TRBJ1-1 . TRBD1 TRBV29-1 CSGHGQGRSEAFF TGCAGCGGGCACGGACAGGGGCGCAGTGAAGCTTTCTTT
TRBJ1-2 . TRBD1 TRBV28 CASSYGTASSYYGYTF TGTGCCAGCAGTTACGGGACAGCCTCGTCTTACTATGGCTACACCTTC
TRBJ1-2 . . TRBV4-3 CASSPGTNYGYTF TGCGCCAGCAGTCCCGGGACTAACTATGGCTACACCTTC